This T cell receptor (beta chain) was sequenced for a study of identical twins. Study findings and constraints: With abundant cord blood beta clonotypes, insertions were fewer; memory repertoires showed no such pattern. Those out-of-frame alpha sequences shared by twins showed an excess of low generation probability. The degree of excess twin sharing was weaker in beta out-of-frame sequences. In zero-insertion analyses, partial confounding could arise from invariant MAIT and iNKT cells.

In TCRdb, the 5' RACE reads were re-called with MiXCR into one record per CDR3 protein. The data contain 1.5 million to 2 million distinct CDR3 sequences, roughly 35% of them singletons. This clonotype was detected only a few times. Its antigen is unknown. This TCR was recovered from a newborn girl in good health. Sample: cord blood.

The chain's CDR3 is CASSQGGDWSSYNEQFF. The CDR3 bases are TGCGCCAGCAGCCAAGGCGGAGACTGGAGCTCCTACAATGAGCAGTTCTTC. The chain employs TRBV4-1 and TRBJ2-1, with unresolved D. The CDR3 runs 17 residues. Germline V lookup: CDR1 MGHRA, CDR2 YSYEKL. The V end was cut by 1 base, the J end by 0 bases, with 13 bases between.